Given below is one T cell receptor beta chain in context. As yet, its antigen is unknown. These data are taken from a study of cytomegalovirus exposure and HLA in healthy donors. Study results and limitations: A few CMV-associated chains proved CMV antigen-specific in vitro. Overall, roughly 150 TCR beta chains were annotated as cytomegalovirus-associated.

V was cut by 5 bases and J by 4 bases, with 12 bases left in between. In germline, CDR1 is SGHTA, CDR2 FQGNSA. The CDR3 runs 14 residues. Here immunoSEQ multiplex PCR was the method, and the copy in TCRdb shows in-frame clones only, minus some. The sample has about 82,000 clones; around 95% are singletons. The chain is built from TRBV7-2 and TRBJ1-3; no firm D call. The sample consisted of PBMCs. The TCR originated in a young woman in good health and CMV-seronegative. CDR3 loop: CASSRGSGGNTIYF. CDR3 in DNA: TGTGCCAGCAGCCGGGGAAGTGGGGGAAACACCATATATTTT.